The 18 T cell receptor beta chains in this list originate from one sample, sequenced in a study of beta chain features in type 1 diabetes. Whole-study findings and limits: Researchers report that Type 1 diabetes patients had moderately but significantly shorter TCRB CDR3s across all four CD4+ subsets.

Which antigens these TCRs recognize remains unknown. The entirety of the isolated RNA underwent reverse transcription, so expressed TCRB transcripts were sequenced. Sequenced by immunoSEQ multiplex PCR; TCRdb stores in-frame clones only, minus some. The profile shows about 740,000 clones, roughly 13% of them singletons. Sequencing was done on a sample of naive CD4+ T cells from blood. These receptors came from a man younger than 35 with type 1 diabetes.

Only a few counts were recorded for this clone. The chain couples TRBV11-3 to TRBJ2-2; 7 bases align to TRBD1. This CDR3 spans 16 amino acids. The ends lost 8 bases at V and 7 bases at J; junction bases unmatched: 16. Germline assignment: CDR1 SGHNT and CDR2 YENEEA. The CDR3 DNA sequence: TGTGCCAGCGTTACAACCGGGACAGAAGTCTACGGGGAGCTGTTTTTT. This translates into CASVTTGTEVYGELFF.

In this sample, this clone turned up once. V and J are TRBV9 and TRBJ1-2; D not resolved. Germline CDR1 SGDLS, CDR2 YYNGEE. V dropped 0 bases and J dropped 7 bases, with 16 bases sitting between them. This CDR3 comprises 15 residues. The CDR3 nucleotides read TGTGCCAGCAGCGTAGCCGACGGAGGGAAGATTGGCTACACCTTC. This translates into CASSVADGGKIGYTF.

This clone showed up just a few times. V usage is TRBV5-1 and J usage is TRBJ1-2; D remains unclear. The CDR3 contains 14 residues. CDR1 and CDR2 (germline): SGHRS, YFSETQ. V was pared by 0 bases and J by 4 bases, with 10 bases between. The CDR3 region has the DNA TGCGCCAGCAGCTTGGAGTGGGCTGGCTATGGCTACACCTTC. Its protein product is CASSLEWAGYGYTF.

This sequence joins TRBV28 and TRBJ1-1; 9 bases map to TRBD1. From germline, CDR1 is MDHEN and CDR2 SYDVKM. Trimming at V came to 3 bases and at J to 5 bases, leaving 4 bases not matched to a gene. The CDR3 loop spans 14 amino acids. The DNA for the CDR3 is TGTGCCAGCAGTTTGGGGACAGGGTTTACTGAAGCTTTCTTT. Encoded protein: CASSLGTGFTEAFF.

The chain couples TRBV10-3 to TRBJ2-1, with unresolved D. CDR3 length equals 14 residues. V dropped 7 bases and J dropped 0 bases, with 10 bases sitting between them. Germline V gives CDR1 ENHRY, CDR2 SYGVKD. Here the CDR3 reads CAITDESSYNEQFF. In DNA form, the CDR3 reads TGTGCCATCACCGACGAGAGCTCCTACAATGAGCAGTTCTTC.

This chain connects TRBV30 to TRBJ2-1, with TRBD2 identical over 7 bases. V shed 2 bases and J 10 bases; nucleotides not matched to a gene: 5. Germline values: CDR1 GTSNPN, CDR2 SVGIG (reference sequence). The CDR3 runs 12 residues. The CDR3 DNA is TGTGCCTGGAGTCCCCCGGGACTAGAGCAGTTCTTC. Translating gives CAWSPPGLEQFF.

In this sample, this clone turned up a few times. This sample also contains other DNA sequences that code for the same CDR3. The chain joins TRBV30 to TRBJ1-2; 8 nucleotides match TRBD1. The CDR3 is 12 amino acids. J was trimmed by 7 bases and V by 2 bases; bases with no gene match: 3. Germline V lookup: CDR1 GTSNPN, CDR2 SVGIG (reference sequence). Written as DNA, the CDR3 is TGTGCCTGGAGTCCCGGACAGGGTGGCTACACCTTC. Protein: CAWSPGQGGYTF.

This chain connects TRBV29-1 to TRBJ2-4; 8 positions match TRBD1. Per germline, CDR1 SQVTM and CDR2 ANQGSEA. This CDR3 contains 12 residues. The J segment lost 7 bases and the V segment lost 6 bases, leaving 5 bases of the junction unmatched. The CDR3: CSVERTGNIQYF. CDR3 DNA sequence: TGCAGCGTGGAACGGACAGGGAACATTCAGTACTTC. Drawing the rest from reference TRBV29-1 and TRBJ2-4, the complete variable domain is SAVISQKPSRDICQRGTSLTIQCQVDSQVTMMFWYRQQPGQSLTLIATANQGSEATYESGFVIDKFPISRPNLTFSTLTVSNMSPEDSSIYLCSVERTGNIQYFGAGTRLSVL.

This clone was seen only a few times. The V and J genes are TRBV7-8 and TRBJ2-3; perhaps TRBD1 as D (6 bases). The germline gives CDR1 SGHVS, CDR2 FQNEAQ. The CDR3 has 17 amino acids. V was clipped by 4 bases and J by 6 bases, with 23 bases between them. CDR3 region: CASSYSGAGAEWDTQYF. As DNA, the CDR3 is TGTGCCAGCAGCTACTCGGGCGCAGGGGCGGAGTGGGATACGCAGTATTTT. Together with reference TRBV7-8 and TRBJ2-3, the CDR3 gives the full variable domain: GAGVSQSPRYKVAKRGQDVALRCDPISGHVSLFWYQQALGQGPEFLTYFQNEAQLDKSGLPSDRFFAERPEGSVSTLKIQRTQQEDSAVYLCASSYSGAGAEWDTQYFGPGTRLTVL.

This sequence joins TRBV6-4 and TRBJ1-4; D uncertain. Deletions cut 10 bases from V and 8 bases from J, with 8 bases between. The CDR3 extends over 10 amino acids. Germline lookup yields CDR1 MRHNA and CDR2 SNTAGT. CDR3 loop: CATLTEKLFF. For the CDR3, the DNA is TGTGCCACTTTGACAGAAAAACTGTTTTTT.

The CDR3: CASSELGGTGNSPLHF. As DNA, the CDR3 is TGTGCCAGCAGTGAATTAGGGGGGACAGGGAATTCACCCCTCCACTTT. V is TRBV2 and J is TRBJ1-6; 9 bases agree with TRBD1. Germline V gives CDR1 SNHLY, CDR2 FYNNEI. The CDR3 contains 16 residues. V was pared by 2 bases and J by 7 bases, with 6 bases of the junction left unmatched.

The chain is built from TRBV29-1 and TRBJ1-1, with a weak D call TRBD1 (6 bases). The CDR3 length is 13 residues. V lost 1 base, J lost 4 bases, and 10 bases lay in between. Germline assignment: CDR1 SQVTM and CDR2 ANQGSEA. The chain's CDR3 is CSVEGGASTEAFF. CDR3 bases: TGCAGCGTTGAAGGGGGGGCTAGCACTGAAGCTTTCTTT.

The chain links TRBV2 to TRBJ1-1; no firm D call. The V gene lost 1 base and the J gene lost 4 bases, with 7 bases spanning the gap. The V gene's germline CDR1 is SNHLY and CDR2 FYNNEI. The CDR3 contains 13 residues. The DNA for the CDR3 is TGTGCCAGCAGTGAAGAGGGCCCCACTGAAGCTTTCTTT. Its protein product is CASSEEGPTEAFF.

The chain is built from TRBV6-5 and TRBJ2-1; D gene unclear. Germline V gene lookup returns CDR1 MNHEY and CDR2 SVGAGI. The V end lost 2 bases, the J end lost 10 bases, and 6 bases lay between the germline ends. This CDR3 contains 11 residues. The CDR3, as DNA: TGTGCCAGCAGTTACGGGTGGGAGCAGTTCTTC. It codes for CASSYGWEQFF.

The genes are TRBV6-5 and TRBJ1-6; D call uncertain. Germline-derived CDR1 and CDR2 are MNHEY and SVGAGI. V lost 6 bases and J 7 bases, leaving 10 bases between the germline ends. This CDR3 spans 13 amino acids. The DNA of the CDR3 is TGTGCCAGCAGCCTGCAAGTAAATTCACCCCTCCACTTT. This translates into CASSLQVNSPLHF.

V is TRBV7-9 and J is TRBJ2-5; D tentatively reads TRBD1 or TRBD2 (5 bases each). The ends were cut back, 5 bases at V and 2 bases at J, with 12 bases in the middle. Germline CDR1 and CDR2: SEHNR and FQNEAQ (reference sequence). The CDR3 is 14 residues long. The CDR3 spells CASSLGAQQETQYF. CDR3 coding DNA: TGTGCCAGCAGCCTCGGGGCTCAGCAAGAGACCCAGTACTTC.

In this sample, this clone turned up a few times. The genes are TRBV7-9 and TRBJ2-7, with D unclear. The ends were cut back, 5 bases at V and 3 bases at J, with 17 bases in the middle. CDR1 is SEHNR and CDR2 is FQNEAQ in the germline V gene (reference sequence). The CDR3 loop spans 15 amino acids. The CDR3 reads CASSTNRGGVYEQYF. As DNA, the CDR3 is TGTGCCAGCAGCACAAACCGCGGTGGGGTCTACGAGCAGTACTTC.

The chain combines TRBV7-2 with TRBJ2-5; possible D gene TRBD2, 6 bases. The CDR3 loop spans 13 amino acids. V dropped 8 bases and J dropped 7 bases, with 17 bases sitting between them. Germline loops: CDR1 SGHTA, CDR2 FQGNSA. CDR3: CASGSFGTRTQYF. The CDR3 DNA sequence: TGTGCCAGCGGTAGTTTTGGGACTCGGACCCAGTACTTC.